This T cell receptor beta chain appears in the sequencing data of a study of OX40 agonist ivuxolimab in advanced cancers. About the research overall: Patients received the agonistic anti-OX40 (CD134) antibody ivuxolimab.

Notes on this clone: Its antigen is not identified.

Autoimmune disease history or systemic immunosuppression meant exclusion. Data came from immunoSEQ multiplex PCR; TCRdb stores just in-frame clones and leaves some out. The table shows 50,000 to 65,000 clones, with about 89% occurring only once. The CDR3 covers 16 residues. V gave up 5 bases and J gave up 3 bases; unmatched junction bases: 8. Germline V gene data show CDR1 as LGHNA and CDR2 as YNFKEQ. The study's findings and limits: Compared with others, partial responders at 0.1-3.0 mg/kg displayed clonal expansion among the lowest. Relative to CD4+ cells, CD8+ T cells on average had more expanded clones.

V gene TRBV4-2 combines with J gene TRBJ2-1; 9 positions match TRBD2. The specimen was CD4+ or CD8+ T cells sorted from blood, collected in a trial of the OX40 agonist ivuxolimab. The TCR was taken from an adult with an advanced solid tumor such as melanoma, head and neck, liver or kidney cancer. CDR3 sequence (DNA): TGTGCCAGCAGCTACCCCGGGACTAGCAGCTACAATGAGCAGTTCTTC. It is translated as CASSYPGTSSYNEQFF.